Here is one T cell receptor beta chain with its context. The protocol was immunoSEQ multiplex PCR, while the TCRdb copy is restricted to in-frame clones and leaves out a portion. The sample contains 65,000 to 90,000 clones, over 75% of which appear only once. Trimming cost V 7 bases and J 2 bases, with 8 bases left between them. Looked up from germline, CDR1 is SNHLY and CDR2 is FYNNEI. This CDR3 region has 13 residues. The sample comes from a study of blood T cell repertoires in COVID-19. About the research overall: Collection of acute and convalescent COVID-19 samples took place in the United States, Italy and Spain. Sources were T cells, B-cell-depleted T cells, or PBMCs; the material itself was cDNA or gDNA.

Input material: peripheral blood. The TCR comes from a woman aged 55-69 years with acute or convalescent COVID-19. The chain has TRBV2 and TRBJ1-4; D is uncertain. The CDR3: CASTRETNEKLFF. CDR3 in DNA: TGTGCCAGCACGAGGGAGACTAATGAAAAACTGTTTTTT.